A selection of T cell receptor beta chains follows, all from one sample in a study of blood T cell repertoires in COVID-19. This table comes from immunoSEQ multiplex PCR, and its TCRdb copy is limited to in-frame clones, with some not included. Among around 270,000 clones listed, around 85% were seen once. Source material: peripheral blood. The receptors were sampled from a human donor with COVID-19, enrolled during active disease. The donor label of this sample is uncertain. Each CDR3 is given with its conserved first and last residue. D genes are given only for firm matches. Size is omitted from some rows. Given values are once, few, many or a class for expanded clones.

j_call d_call clone_size v_call cdr3_length cdr3_nt cdr3_aa
TRBJ2-7 . . TRBV29-1 14 TGCAGCGCTTCACCCGGGAGAGCAAGCGACGAGCAGTACTTC CSASPGRASDEQYF
TRBJ2-7 TRBD1 once TRBV6-1 14 TGTGCCAGCAGTGAGAGGACAGGGGGCCACGAGCAGTACTTC CASSERTGGHEQYF
TRBJ2-7 TRBD2 . TRBV19 14 TGTGCCAGTAGTATAGATCGCGGGGGAATCGAGCAGTACTTC CASSIDRGGIEQYF
TRBJ2-7 TRBD2 once TRBV12-5 16 TGTGCTAGTGGTTTGGTACGTACTAGCGGGAGCTACGAGCAGTACTTC CASGLVRTSGSYEQYF
TRBJ1-2 TRBD1 few TRBV30 12 TGTGCCTGGAACAGGGGGCGCGGTGGCTACACCTTC CAWNRGRGGYTF
TRBJ2-5 TRBD2 . TRBV19 15 TGTGCCAGTATTCCAAAAGCGGGAGCGAAGGAGACCCAGTACTTC CASIPKAGAKETQYF
TRBJ1-3 . . TRBV11-3 15 TGTGCCAGCAGCCCCTCATACGACGGGGGAAACACCATATATTTT CASSPSYDGGNTIYF
TRBJ2-2 . once TRBV19 15 TGTGCCAGTAGTATAGGTCAGTCTAACACCGGGGAGCTGTTTTTT CASSIGQSNTGELFF
TRBJ1-2 TRBD1 . TRBV4-1 14 TGCGCCAGCAGCCAAGAGGACAGGGTCTATGGCTACACCTTC CASSQEDRVYGYTF
TRBJ1-1 . . TRBV6-4 13 TGTGCCAGCACCCATACCAGGGGTGCTGAAGCTTTCTTT CASTHTRGAEAFF
TRBJ1-2 . once TRBV19 13 TGTGCCAGTAGTAGAGGGAGGAACTATGGCTACACCTTC CASSRGRNYGYTF
TRBJ1-2 . . TRBV14 14 TGTGCCAGCAGCCGGCCCGACGGGTACTATGGCTACACCTTC CASSRPDGYYGYTF
TRBJ1-5 . . TRBV6-2/TRBV6-3 17 TGTGCCAGCAGTTACGGGGGCGACCGATATAGCAATCAGCCCCAGCATTTT CASSYGGDRYSNQPQHF
TRBJ2-1 TRBD1 . TRBV10-3 17 TGTGCCATCAGTGAGTCGCAACAGGGGAGCTCCTACAATGAGCAGTTCTTC CAISESQQGSSYNEQFF
TRBJ2-7 TRBD1 . TRBV18 15 TGTGCCAGCTCACCAGGGACAGGGCTTTCCTACGAGCAGTACTTC CASSPGTGLSYEQYF
TRBJ1-2 TRBD1 many TRBV3-1/TRBV3-2 14 TGTGCCAGCAGCATGGGACAGGTAGTCTATGGCTACACCTTC CASSMGQVVYGYTF
TRBJ1-5 TRBD1 . TRBV5-1 14 TGCGCCAGCAGCTCGGGACAGGGGGATCAGCCCCAGCATTTT CASSSGQGDQPQHF
TRBJ2-2 . once TRBV19 14 TGTGCCAGTAGTCTCGGACAGTTCACCGGGGAGCTGTTTTTT CASSLGQFTGELFF
TRBJ2-2 . . TRBV20-1 14 TGCAGTGCTAGTTCAACAGGGAGTGACGGGGAGCTGTTTTTT CSASSTGSDGELFF
TRBJ1-1 . . TRBV12-3/TRBV12-4 13 TGTGCCAGCAGTTTGGGCTTAAGAGAACGTTCTTTCTTT CASSLGLRERSFF
TRBJ1-1 . . TRBV6-1 14 TGTGCCAGCAGTGAAAATATCGCGTACACTGAAGCTTTCTTT CASSENIAYTEAFF
TRBJ1-2 TRBD1 . TRBV16 14 TGTGCCAGCAGCCAAACAGACAGGGCGGGCGGCTACACCTTC CASSQTDRAGGYTF
TRBJ2-1 . . TRBV7-9 18 TGTGCCAGCAGCTACACAGGGGTTCTGGGGGGTTACTACAATGAGCAGTTCTTC CASSYTGVLGGYYNEQFF
TRBJ1-3 TRBD1 . TRBV7-3 16 TGTGCCAGCAGCTTAACGACAGGGGCGGGTGGAAACACCATATATTTT CASSLTTGAGGNTIYF
TRBJ2-1 . . TRBV12-5 12 TGTGCTAGTGGTTTGGGCCGGAATGAGCAGTTCTTC CASGLGRNEQFF
TRBJ2-1 . once TRBV3-1/TRBV3-2 14 TGTGCCAGCAGACGTGGGTCCTCGGGGGAGGAGCAGTTCTTC CASRRGSSGEEQFF
TRBJ1-2 TRBD1 . TRBV2 17 TGTGCCAGCGGTCCTGGGACAGGGAGACATATTCTGGATGGCTACACCTTC CASGPGTGRHILDGYTF
TRBJ1-4 TRBD1 . TRBV27 13 TGTGCCAGCAGTCTGGACAGGGATGAAAAACTGTTTTTT CASSLDRDEKLFF
TRBJ2-1 TRBD2 . TRBV19 14 TGTGCCAGTAGGGGACTAGCGACCTACAATGAGCAGTTCTTC CASRGLATYNEQFF
TRBJ1-1 . . TRBV7-9 13 TGTGCCAGCAGCTTAGAAGGGGACACTGAAGCTTTCTTT CASSLEGDTEAFF
TRBJ1-1 TRBD1 few TRBV5-8 16 TGTGCCAGCAACTTGGGAGGGGACAGGGGGCCTCCTGAAGCTTTCTTT CASNLGGDRGPPEAFF
TRBJ2-3 TRBD2 . TRBV28 18 TGTGCCAGCAGCCCCCAAGGGGATAGCGGGAGATGGGCAGATACGCAGTATTTT CASSPQGDSGRWADTQYF
TRBJ2-1 . . TRBV27 14 TGTGCCAGCAGTGTCGGGAGCCCCTACAATGAGCAGTTCTTC CASSVGSPYNEQFF
TRBJ1-2 . . TRBV5-6 17 TGTGCCAGCAGCTACGGGACACCGGGGCCTCAAAACTATGGCTACACCTTC CASSYGTPGPQNYGYTF
TRBJ1-5 TRBD1 . TRBV7-9 19 TGTGCCAGCAGCTTAGCGGGTTTGGGACAGAACGGGGACAATCAGCCCCAGCATTTT CASSLAGLGQNGDNQPQHF
TRBJ1-2 . . TRBV28 16 TGTGCCAGCAGTTTAACCGAATCCATTATCAGCTATGGCTACACCTTC CASSLTESIISYGYTF
TRBJ1-1 TRBD1 . TRBV6-2/TRBV6-3 14 TGTGCCAGCAGTGCACAGGGGACGAACACTGAAGCTTTCTTT CASSAQGTNTEAFF
TRBJ1-4 . . TRBV28 14 TGTGCCAGCAGCTCCCCCAAAACTAATGAAAAACTTTTTTTT CASSSPKTNEKLFF
TRBJ1-4 TRBD1 few TRBV6-5 15 TGTGCCAGCAGACCGACAGGGGAAACGGGGGAAAAACTGTTTTTT CASRPTGETGEKLFF
TRBJ2-5 . . TRBV27 13 TGTGCCAGCAGCCCCCCCTCGAACTCCTCGCAGTACTTC CASSPPSNSSQYF
TRBJ2-1 TRBD2 . TRBV11-3 15 TGTGCCAGCAGCCTAGCGGGAGGGGAGTTGGATGAGCAGTTCTTC CASSLAGGELDEQFF
TRBJ1-1 . . TRBV4-1 15 TGCGCCAGCAGCCAAGATGGAGGCAGGGGTCGGTTAGCTTTCTTT CASSQDGGRGRLAFF
TRBJ2-7 . . TRBV7-2 14 TGTGCCAGCAGCTTAGGACAGAACTCCTACGAGCAGTACTTC CASSLGQNSYEQYF
TRBJ2-5 TRBD2 . TRBV19 17 TGTGCCAGTAGTTCCGGCCGGGGACTAGCGGCACGGGAGACCCAGTACTTC CASSSGRGLAARETQYF
TRBJ1-2 . . TRBV2 14 TGTGCCAGCAGTTTCCGGACGGGAAACTATGGCTACACCTTC CASSFRTGNYGYTF
TRBJ2-3 . . TRBV28 13 TGTGCCAGCAGTTTAAGGGGGACAGATACGCAGTATTTT CASSLRGTDTQYF
TRBJ2-7 . . TRBV27 13 TGTGCCAGCAGTTGGGGCCACTCCTACGAGCAGTACTTC CASSWGHSYEQYF
TRBJ1-2 . . TRBV10-3 13 TGTGCCATCAGCCCTGGACAGTTGAACGGCTACACCTTC CAISPGQLNGYTF
TRBJ1-1 TRBD1 . TRBV10-3 16 TGTGCCATCGGGCGGCAGGGGGCCCCTGGGGTGACTGAAGCTTTCTTT CAIGRQGAPGVTEAFF
TRBJ1-6 . . TRBV30 13 TGTGCCTGGTCCGGTGGGGGGTTTCCGGCCCTCCACTTT CAWSGGGFPALHF
TRBJ1-3 . . TRBV7-8 15 TGTGCCAGCAGCTTTGCAGGGCGGACTGGAAACACCATATATTTT CASSFAGRTGNTIYF
TRBJ2-5 TRBD1 . TRBV5-1 15 TGCGCCAGCAGCTTGGAACAGGGGGTCGGCGAGACCCAGTACTTC CASSLEQGVGETQYF